These T cell receptor beta chains were read from a single sample in a study of long-term antiretroviral therapy in people with HIV. The assay was immunoSEQ multiplex PCR, and TCRdb's table has in-frame clones only and misses some. Of 23,000 or so clones listed, more than 75% were seen once; the top ten hold roughly 8%. Sequencing used unsorted PBMCs, obtained 0.2 years before starting antiretroviral therapy. These receptors were obtained from a man between 18 and 29 years old with HIV. The CDR3 runs from the conserved cysteine through the conserved F or W. D genes are given only for firm matches. Some rows have no size entry. The others give once, few or many, or a class for an expanded clone.

TRBV6-1	once	NA	TRBJ1-5	CASSEERVRTAYSNQPQHF	TGTGCCAGCAGTGAAGAGAGGGTGAGGACGGCTTATAGCAATCAGCCCCAGCATTTT
TRBV5-4	NA	TRBD2	TRBJ2-3	CASSLVLAGGGADTQYF	TGTGCCAGCAGCTTGGTACTAGCGGGAGGGGGGGCGGATACGCAGTATTTT
TRBV11-3	NA	NA	TRBJ2-5	CASSSMITVIGTQYF	TGTGCCAGCAGCTCCATGATTACAGTGATTGGGACCCAGTACTTC
TRBV5-4	NA	NA	TRBJ1-1	CASRDRKGPVTEAFF	TGTGCCAGCAGAGATCGCAAGGGGCCCGTCACTGAAGCTTTCTTT
TRBV18	NA	NA	TRBJ1-1	CASSPPGQTPEAFF	TGTGCCAGCTCACCACCCGGACAGACGCCTGAAGCTTTCTTT
TRBV30	NA	NA	TRBJ2-3	CAWSVGDTQYF	TGTGCCTGGAGTGTTGGGGATACGCAGTATTTT
TRBV19	NA	NA	TRBJ1-5	CASSQGNNQPQHF	TGTGCCAGTAGTCAGGGGAACAATCAGCCCCAGCATTTT
TRBV7-6	NA	NA	TRBJ1-1	CASSPDMNTEAFF	TGTGCCAGCAGCCCCGACATGAACACTGAAGCTTTCTTT
TRBV19	NA	TRBD1	TRBJ2-7	CASSTGQGPYEQYF	TGTGCCAGTAGTACAGGACAGGGTCCCTACGAGCAGTACTTC
TRBV11-2	NA	TRBD2	TRBJ2-3	CASSLRSGRAADTQYF	TGTGCCAGCAGCTTACGGAGCGGGAGGGCCGCAGATACGCAGTATTTT
TRBV10-3	NA	TRBD2	TRBJ2-1	CAISELLAGGPNEQFF	TGTGCCATCAGTGAATTGTTAGCGGGAGGGCCCAATGAGCAGTTCTTC
TRBV4-3	NA	NA	TRBJ2-2	CASSPLGRGANTGELFF	TGCGCCAGCAGCCCCCTGGGGAGAGGGGCAAACACCGGGGAGCTGTTTTTT
TRBV13	NA	TRBD1	TRBJ1-1	CASSPRGQENTEAFF	TGTGCCAGCAGCCCCCGGGGACAGGAGAACACTGAAGCTTTCTTT
TRBV7-9	NA	NA	TRBJ2-3	CASSLSDYTDTQYF	TGTGCCAGCAGCTTAAGTGACTACACAGATACGCAGTATTTT
TRBV7-9	NA	NA	TRBJ2-7	CASSLADRYEQYF	TGTGCCAGCAGCTTAGCGGACCGCTACGAGCAGTACTTC
TRBV5-5	NA	NA	TRBJ2-3	CASSLPREVTDTQYF	TGTGCCAGCAGCTTGCCCAGGGAGGTTACAGATACGCAGTATTTT
TRBV9	once	TRBD2	TRBJ2-1	CASSSRLSGRWYEQFF	TGTGCCAGCAGCTCACGCCTTAGCGGGAGGTGGTATGAGCAGTTCTTC
TRBV5-1	few	NA	TRBJ2-5	CASSRTGREETQYF	TGCGCCAGCAGCAGGACAGGGAGGGAAGAGACCCAGTACTTC
TRBV23-1	NA	NA	TRBJ2-5	CASSQSVSLETQYF	TGCGCCAGCAGTCAATCGGTCTCTCTGGAGACCCAGTACTTC
TRBV27	once	TRBD2	TRBJ2-1	CASACAGGGGRNEQFF	TGTGCCAGCGCTTGCGCGGGGGGCGGGGGTAGGAATGAGCAGTTCTTC
TRBV7-8	NA	TRBD2	TRBJ2-1	CASSLAGGTSRYNEQFF	TGTGCCAGCAGCTTAGCGGGGGGGACTAGCAGATACAATGAGCAGTTCTTC
TRBV5-1	NA	NA	TRBJ1-4	CASSLDQGPEANEKLFF	TGCGCCAGCAGCTTGGACCAGGGTCCTGAAGCTAATGAAAAACTGTTTTTT
TRBV5-4	NA	NA	TRBJ1-2	CASSRDGQGGDGYTF	TGTGCCAGCAGCCGCGACGGACAAGGTGGTGATGGCTACACCTTC
TRBV6-5	medium-sized	NA	TRBJ1-1	CASSYSGASEAFF	TGTGCCAGCAGTTACTCGGGGGCGAGTGAAGCTTTCTTT
TRBV27	NA	NA	TRBJ2-7	CASSPTAYEQYF	TGTGCCAGCAGCCCGACAGCCTACGAGCAGTACTTC
TRBV19	NA	TRBD2	TRBJ2-7	CASSPAVTSGRYEQYF	TGTGCCAGTAGCCCTGCAGTGACTAGCGGGAGGTACGAGCAGTACTTC
TRBV6-4	once	NA	TRBJ2-7	CASSDPRRGWLGYEQYF	TGTGCCAGCAGTGACCCTAGGAGGGGGTGGTTAGGATACGAGCAGTACTTC
TRBV4-1	NA	NA	TRBJ1-5	CASSQEMGQPQHF	TGCGCCAGCAGCCAAGAAATGGGGCAGCCCCAGCATTTT
TRBV2	NA	NA	TRBJ1-5	CASRGGGAGNQPQHF	TGTGCCAGCAGAGGAGGGGGGGCAGGCAATCAGCCCCAGCATTTT
TRBV6-6	NA	NA	TRBJ2-3	CASSYSSSSTDTQYF	TGTGCCAGCAGTTACTCGAGTTCTAGCACAGATACGCAGTATTTT
TRBV6-5	once	TRBD2	TRBJ2-5	CASSPSGGRFETQYF	TGTGCCAGCTCACCTAGCGGGGGTCGCTTTGAGACCCAGTACTTC
TRBV4-2	NA	TRBD2	TRBJ2-1	CASSQERPSGRRDEQFF	TGTGCCAGCAGCCAAGAGCGACCTAGCGGGAGAAGAGATGAGCAGTTCTTC
TRBV4-2	once	NA	TRBJ1-1	CASSQNQQGLAEAFF	TGTGCCAGCAGCCAAAACCAACAGGGTTTGGCTGAAGCTTTCTTT
TRBV27	NA	TRBD1	TRBJ1-5	CASSPLGRQGAGQPQHF	TGTGCCAGCAGTCCCTTAGGGCGGCAGGGGGCCGGGCAGCCCCAGCATTTT
TRBV15	NA	NA	TRBJ2-7	CATSSRQGAYEQYF	TGTGCCACCAGCAGCCGTCAGGGTGCCTACGAGCAGTACTTC
TRBV30	once	TRBD2	TRBJ2-1	CAWIHPRGLAGGPAFF	TGTGCCTGGATCCACCCCCGGGGACTAGCGGGAGGTCCTGCGTTCTTC
TRBV2	NA	NA	TRBJ2-5	CASGNSQETQYF	TGTGCCAGCGGCAACTCGCAAGAGACCCAGTACTTC
TRBV5-1	NA	NA	TRBJ1-3	CASSPYRTGTGNTIYF	TGCGCCAGCAGCCCCTACCGAACAGGGACTGGAAACACCATATATTTT
TRBV4-3	few	TRBD2	TRBJ2-3	CASSQDGTSGAEDTQYF	TGCGCCAGCAGCCAAGATGGGACTAGCGGAGCGGAAGATACGCAGTATTTT
TRBV30	NA	TRBD1	TRBJ2-1	CAWGDRPNEQFF	TGTGCCTGGGGGGACAGACCCAATGAGCAGTTCTTC
TRBV7-6	NA	TRBD2	TRBJ2-3	CASSITGGLGVGTQYF	TGTGCCAGCAGCATAACCGGAGGACTAGGTGTGGGTACGCAGTATTTT
TRBV7-9	NA	NA	TRBJ2-2	CASSPTYGELFF	TGTGCCAGCAGCCCTACCTACGGGGAGCTGTTTTTT
TRBV5-1	once	NA	TRBJ2-3	CASSLGSLGTDTQYF	TGCGCCAGCAGCTTGGGTTCTCTGGGAACAGATACGCAGTATTTT
TRBV2	NA	NA	TRBJ2-3	CARRGTDTQYF	TGTGCCAGACGGGGCACAGATACGCAGTATTTT
TRBV6-5	NA	TRBD1	TRBJ1-1	CASRPTGAATEAFF	TGTGCCAGCAGACCGACAGGGGCGGCGACTGAAGCTTTCTTT
TRBV11-3	NA	NA	TRBJ2-2	CASSLSPAGELFF	TGTGCCAGCAGCTTATCCCCGGCCGGGGAGCTGTTTTTT
TRBV7-2	NA	NA	TRBJ1-2	CASSLSPALTGSGGYTF	TGTGCCAGCAGCCTTTCGCCCGCTCTTACAGGGTCCGGGGGCTACACCTTC
TRBV5-1	NA	TRBD1	TRBJ2-6	CASSPTTGASGANVLTF	TGCGCCAGCAGCCCTACGACAGGGGCCTCTGGGGCCAACGTCCTGACTTTC
TRBV6-5	once	NA	TRBJ2-7	CASSRTASYEQYF	TGTGCCAGCAGTCGGACGGCCTCCTACGAGCAGTACTTC
TRBV28	NA	NA	TRBJ2-1	CASSLYPTYVRDSINEQFF	TGTGCCAGCAGTTTATACCCCACTTACGTCCGGGACTCGATCAATGAGCAGTTCTTC
TRBV19	NA	NA	TRBJ1-2	CASSDLAGTGANYGYTF	TGTGCCAGTAGTGACCTGGCGGGGACCGGTGCTAACTATGGCTACACCTTC
TRBV14	NA	NA	TRBJ2-7	CASSLFNYEQYF	TGTGCCAGCAGCCTATTCAACTACGAGCAGTACTTC
TRBV4-1	NA	TRBD1	TRBJ2-1	CASSQDGTESYNEQFF	TGCGCCAGCAGCCAGGACGGGACAGAATCCTACAATGAGCAGTTCTTC
TRBV10-3	NA	TRBD2	TRBJ2-5	CAISKVAGGNQETQYF	TGTGCCATCAGTAAGGTAGCGGGGGGCAACCAAGAGACCCAGTACTTC
TRBV23-1	NA	NA	TRBJ2-7	CASSQSRSRGHEQYF	TGCGCCAGCAGTCAATCTCGGTCAAGGGGCCACGAGCAGTACTTC
TRBV21-1	NA	NA	TRBJ1-2	CASSKGVGTNYGYTF	TGTGCCAGCAGCAAAGGTGTAGGGACTAACTATGGCTACACCTTC
TRBV7-8	NA	TRBD2	TRBJ2-1	CASSFPSGMDNEQFF	TGTGCCAGCAGCTTTCCTAGCGGGATGGACAATGAGCAGTTCTTC
TRBV13	once	NA	TRBJ1-1	CASSFLSQGEPEAFF	TGTGCCAGCAGCTTCCTAAGCCAGGGCGAACCTGAAGCTTTCTTT
TRBV7-8	NA	NA	TRBJ2-1	CASSLGWGEDEQFF	TGTGCCAGCAGCTTAGGGTGGGGGGAGGATGAGCAGTTCTTC
TRBV12-5	NA	NA	TRBJ1-5	CASGLAGENQPQHF	TGTGCTAGTGGTTTGGCAGGGGAGAATCAGCCCCAGCATTTT